This T cell receptor beta chain was sequenced for a study of sequential checkpoint blockade in melanoma. For the study at large: After both sequences, patients received maintenance nivolumab.

This clone appeared a few times. TCRdb's copy holds only in-frame clones and misses some; the assay was immunoSEQ multiplex PCR. This sample yields 15,000 or so clones, of which more than 85% are seen a single time; roughly 24% belongs to the top ten. Germline V gene lookup returns CDR1 MNHEY and CDR2 SMNVEV (reference sequence). The V end was cut by 8 bases, the J end by 0 bases, with 17 bases between. The CDR3 length is 15 residues. Treatment specified: randomized to nivolumab then ipilimumab (arm A) or the reverse (arm B). Sorted cells were live CD3+CD8+, lacking CD19 and CD56, from PBMCs. The sequence came from a human donor with melanoma. This material consisted of CD8+ T cells sorted from blood (inferred from file names), taken from a patient given nivolumab and ipilimumab in sequence. The gene calls are TRBV27 and TRBJ2-7, with unresolved D. CDR3 DNA: TGTGCCAGCGCATTGCGTTCCCCTAGCTCCTACGAGCAGTACTTC. Its protein product is CASALRSPSSYEQYF.